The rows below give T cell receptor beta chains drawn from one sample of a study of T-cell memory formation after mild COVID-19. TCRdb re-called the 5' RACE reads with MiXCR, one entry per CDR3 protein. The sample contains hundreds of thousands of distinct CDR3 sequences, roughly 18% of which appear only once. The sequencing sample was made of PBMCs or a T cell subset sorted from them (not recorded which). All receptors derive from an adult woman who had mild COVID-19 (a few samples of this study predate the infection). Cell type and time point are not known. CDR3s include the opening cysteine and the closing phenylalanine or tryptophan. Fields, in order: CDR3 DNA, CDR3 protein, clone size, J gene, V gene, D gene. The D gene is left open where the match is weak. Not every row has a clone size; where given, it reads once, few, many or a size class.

CDR3nt: TGTGCCAGCAGCCATGGGGTAGCGGGGTACCAAGAGACCCAGTACTTC
CDR3aa: CASSHGVAGYQETQYF
abundance: .
j_gene: TRBJ2-5
v_gene: TRBV7-6
d_gene: TRBD2

CDR3nt: TGCAGCGTCCGGGACCTGGGCCCTGAAGCTTTCTTT
CDR3aa: CSVRDLGPEAFF
abundance: many
j_gene: TRBJ1-1
v_gene: TRBV29-1
d_gene: .

CDR3nt: TGTGCCAGTTCATCCGGTTGGGGTGGCTACGAGCAGTACTTC
CDR3aa: CASSSGWGGYEQYF
abundance: .
j_gene: TRBJ2-7
v_gene: TRBV19
d_gene: .

CDR3nt: TGCAGTGCTCCGGAGACTAACACCGGGGAGCTGTTTTTT
CDR3aa: CSAPETNTGELFF
abundance: .
j_gene: TRBJ2-2
v_gene: TRBV20-1
d_gene: .

CDR3nt: TGTGCCTGGATGACCGAACTCCGCACCGGGGAGCTGTTTTTT
CDR3aa: CAWMTELRTGELFF
abundance: .
j_gene: TRBJ2-2
v_gene: TRBV30
d_gene: .

CDR3nt: TGTGCCAGCAGCTCCAAAAACATTCAGTACTTC
CDR3aa: CASSSKNIQYF
abundance: few
j_gene: TRBJ2-4
v_gene: TRBV11-2
d_gene: .

CDR3nt: TGTGCCAGCAGTTTCTCGGGGCCCGGGGAGCTGTTTTTT
CDR3aa: CASSFSGPGELFF
abundance: few
j_gene: TRBJ2-2
v_gene: TRBV12-3/TRBV12-4
d_gene: .

CDR3nt: TGCGCCAGCGCCTCAGCCCGGGGGACAAGAAGCACAGATACGCAGTATTTT
CDR3aa: CASASARGTRSTDTQYF
abundance: .
j_gene: TRBJ2-3
v_gene: TRBV5-1
d_gene: .

CDR3nt: TGTGCCAGCTCACCATTCCCGGTGACGGCTGGCCAAGAGACCCAGTACTTC
CDR3aa: CASSPFPVTAGQETQYF
abundance: .
j_gene: TRBJ2-5
v_gene: TRBV18
d_gene: .

CDR3nt: TGCGCCAGCAGCCTGACTAGCGGGAGTGAGACCCAGTACTTC
CDR3aa: CASSLTSGSETQYF
abundance: .
j_gene: TRBJ2-5
v_gene: TRBV5-1
d_gene: TRBD2

CDR3nt: TGTGCCAGCAGCTACATCAGGCAGGGGGCTTTAGACACTGAAGCTTTCTTT
CDR3aa: CASSYIRQGALDTEAFF
abundance: few
j_gene: TRBJ1-1
v_gene: TRBV11-1
d_gene: TRBD1

CDR3nt: TGTGCCAGCAGCTGGGACAGGGGGGGGACCGGGGAGCTGTTTTTT
CDR3aa: CASSWDRGGTGELFF
abundance: .
j_gene: TRBJ2-2
v_gene: TRBV5-5
d_gene: TRBD1

CDR3nt: TGTGCCTGGAGTGTAAAATTGGGGGCGGTTAATCAGCCCCAGCATTTT
CDR3aa: CAWSVKLGAVNQPQHF
abundance: few
j_gene: TRBJ1-5
v_gene: TRBV30
d_gene: .

CDR3nt: TGTGCCAGCAGCTTGTATGGGGGCGGAGAGCAGTTCTTC
CDR3aa: CASSLYGGGEQFF
abundance: few
j_gene: TRBJ2-1
v_gene: TRBV5-4
d_gene: .

CDR3nt: TGTGCCACCAGTGATCGTGGACAGGGGACAGATACGCAGTATTTT
CDR3aa: CATSDRGQGTDTQYF
abundance: .
j_gene: TRBJ2-3
v_gene: TRBV24-1
d_gene: TRBD1

CDR3nt: TGTGCCAGCAGCTTAAAGCCGGGGCAGGGGGACTCTGGCTACACCTTC
CDR3aa: CASSLKPGQGDSGYTF
abundance: .
j_gene: TRBJ1-2
v_gene: TRBV7-3
d_gene: TRBD1

CDR3nt: TGTGCCAGCAGTTTAGTTGGTTTCTACGAGCAGTACTTC
CDR3aa: CASSLVGFYEQYF
abundance: few
j_gene: TRBJ2-7
v_gene: TRBV12-3/TRBV12-4
d_gene: .

CDR3nt: TGTGCCAGCAGCTCACCGGGGGGCTCGCGCACAGATACGCAGTATTTT
CDR3aa: CASSSPGGSRTDTQYF
abundance: .
j_gene: TRBJ2-3
v_gene: TRBV5-6
d_gene: .

CDR3nt: TGTGCCAGCAGCGTAGAACCTCGCGGCGATACGCAGTATTTT
CDR3aa: CASSVEPRGDTQYF
abundance: .
j_gene: TRBJ2-3
v_gene: TRBV9
d_gene: .

CDR3nt: TGCGCCAGCAGCCATTTACCCGGGACAGGTCGGAATGAGCAGTTCTTC
CDR3aa: CASSHLPGTGRNEQFF
abundance: few
j_gene: TRBJ2-1
v_gene: TRBV4-1
d_gene: TRBD1

CDR3nt: TGTGCCAGCAGTTACCACTTCAATCAGCCCCAGCATTTT
CDR3aa: CASSYHFNQPQHF
abundance: .
j_gene: TRBJ1-5
v_gene: TRBV6-2/TRBV6-3
d_gene: .

CDR3nt: TGTGCCAGCAGCTTACCAGCGGGGGGGAGCTCCTACGAGCAGTACTTC
CDR3aa: CASSLPAGGSSYEQYF
abundance: few
j_gene: TRBJ2-7
v_gene: TRBV7-9
d_gene: TRBD2

CDR3nt: TGTGCCAGCAGTTTAGAGAGGTCAGAGTTCTTC
CDR3aa: CASSLERSEFF
abundance: .
j_gene: TRBJ2-1
v_gene: TRBV12-3/TRBV12-4
d_gene: .

CDR3nt: TGTGCCAGTAGTCCCTCGACAGGGCCCTCCTACAATGAGCAGTTCTTC
CDR3aa: CASSPSTGPSYNEQFF
abundance: few
j_gene: TRBJ2-1
v_gene: TRBV19
d_gene: TRBD1

CDR3nt: TGTGCCAGCAGCCCCTCACTAGCGGGGGGACCTACTAGCACAGATACGCAGTATTTT
CDR3aa: CASSPSLAGGPTSTDTQYF
abundance: .
j_gene: TRBJ2-3
v_gene: TRBV2
d_gene: TRBD2

CDR3nt: TGCGCCAGCAGCCAAGAACAGGGGATTGAGGACACTGAAGCTTTCTTT
CDR3aa: CASSQEQGIEDTEAFF
abundance: .
j_gene: TRBJ1-1
v_gene: TRBV4-1
d_gene: TRBD1

CDR3nt: TGTGCCAGCAGGCAAGACAGGGGCGTTTCTACAGATACGCAGTATTTT
CDR3aa: CASRQDRGVSTDTQYF
abundance: .
j_gene: TRBJ2-3
v_gene: TRBV27
d_gene: TRBD1

CDR3nt: TGTGCCAGCAGAAGTAGCGGGAGAGGAGATACGCAGTATTTT
CDR3aa: CASRSSGRGDTQYF
abundance: few
j_gene: TRBJ2-3
v_gene: TRBV6-6
d_gene: TRBD2

CDR3nt: TGTGCCAGCAGCTTAGTAGGACTAGCGAGGGACTACGAGCAGTACTTC
CDR3aa: CASSLVGLARDYEQYF
abundance: many
j_gene: TRBJ2-7
v_gene: TRBV7-9
d_gene: TRBD2

CDR3nt: TGTGCCAGCAGCCCCGCTGTAACAGGGGGCACTGAAGCTTTCTTT
CDR3aa: CASSPAVTGGTEAFF
abundance: .
j_gene: TRBJ1-1
v_gene: TRBV12-3/TRBV12-4
d_gene: TRBD1

CDR3nt: TGTGCCAGCAGCTGGACGGCGGGTGAAAAACTGTTTTTT
CDR3aa: CASSWTAGEKLFF
abundance: few
j_gene: TRBJ1-4
v_gene: TRBV7-7
d_gene: .

CDR3nt: TGCAGCGTTGAGGGGGGCTACTATGGCTACACCTTC
CDR3aa: CSVEGGYYGYTF
abundance: few
j_gene: TRBJ1-2
v_gene: TRBV29-1
d_gene: .